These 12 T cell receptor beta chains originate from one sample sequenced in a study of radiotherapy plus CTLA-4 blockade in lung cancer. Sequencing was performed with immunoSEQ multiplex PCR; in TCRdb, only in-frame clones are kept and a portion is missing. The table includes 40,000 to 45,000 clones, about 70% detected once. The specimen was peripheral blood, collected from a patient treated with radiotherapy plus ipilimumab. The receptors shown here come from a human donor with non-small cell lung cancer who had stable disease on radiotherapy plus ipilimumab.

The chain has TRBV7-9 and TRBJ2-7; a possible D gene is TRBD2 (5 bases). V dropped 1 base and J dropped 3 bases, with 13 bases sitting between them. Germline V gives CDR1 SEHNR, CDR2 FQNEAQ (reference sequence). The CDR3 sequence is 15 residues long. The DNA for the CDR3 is TGTGCCAGCAGCTTAGGAGGGTCCGCGGGCTACGAGCAGTACTTC. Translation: CASSLGGSAGYEQYF.

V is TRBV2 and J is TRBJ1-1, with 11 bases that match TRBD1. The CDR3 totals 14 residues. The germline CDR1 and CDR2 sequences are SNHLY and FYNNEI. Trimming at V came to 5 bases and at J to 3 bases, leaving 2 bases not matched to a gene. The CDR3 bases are TGTGCCAGCAGTTCGGGACAGGGGGACACTGAAGCTTTCTTT. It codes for CASSSGQGDTEAFF.

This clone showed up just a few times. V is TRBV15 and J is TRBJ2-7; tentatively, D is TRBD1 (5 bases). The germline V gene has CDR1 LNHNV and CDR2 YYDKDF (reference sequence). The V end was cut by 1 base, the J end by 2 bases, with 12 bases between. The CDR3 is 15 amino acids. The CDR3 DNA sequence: TGTGCCACCAGCAGAGGTGCAGGGCGCGCCTACGAGCAGTACTTC. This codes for CATSRGAGRAYEQYF.

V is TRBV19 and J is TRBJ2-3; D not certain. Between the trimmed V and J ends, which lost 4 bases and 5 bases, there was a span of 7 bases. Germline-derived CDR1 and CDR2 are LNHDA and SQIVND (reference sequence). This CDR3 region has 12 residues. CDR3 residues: CASSTYRDTQYF. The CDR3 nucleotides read TGTGCCAGTAGTACTTACAGAGATACGCAGTATTTT.

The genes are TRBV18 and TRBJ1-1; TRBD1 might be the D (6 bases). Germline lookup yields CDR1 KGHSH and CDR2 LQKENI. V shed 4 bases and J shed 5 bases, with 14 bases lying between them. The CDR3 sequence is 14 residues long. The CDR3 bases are TGTGCCAGCTCACGCGGCAACAGGGTAACTGAAGCTTTCTTT. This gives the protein CASSRGNRVTEAFF. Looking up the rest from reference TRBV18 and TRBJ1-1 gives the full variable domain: NAGVMQNPRHLVRRRGQEARLRCSPMKGHSHVYWYRQLPEEGLKFMVYLQKENIIDESGMPKERFSAEFPKEGPSILRIQQVVRGDSAAYFCASSRGNRVTEAFFGQGTRLTVV.

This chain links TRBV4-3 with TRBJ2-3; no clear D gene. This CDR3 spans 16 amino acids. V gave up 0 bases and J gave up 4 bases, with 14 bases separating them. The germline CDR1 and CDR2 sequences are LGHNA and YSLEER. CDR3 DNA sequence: TGCGCCAGCAGCCAAGAAATAGGTCTGGCGGCAGATACGCAGTATTTT. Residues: CASSQEIGLAADTQYF.

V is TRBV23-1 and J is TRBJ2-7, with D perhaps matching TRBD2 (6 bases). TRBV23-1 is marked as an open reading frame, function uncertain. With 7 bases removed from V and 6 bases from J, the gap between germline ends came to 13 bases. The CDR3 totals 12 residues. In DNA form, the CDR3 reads TGCGCCAGCACGGGGGTTGGAGGCGAGCAGTACTTC. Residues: CASTGVGGEQYF.

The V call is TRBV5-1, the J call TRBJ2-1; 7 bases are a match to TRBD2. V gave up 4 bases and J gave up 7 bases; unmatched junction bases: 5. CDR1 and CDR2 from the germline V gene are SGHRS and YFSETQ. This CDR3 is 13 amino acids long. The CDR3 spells CASSGGSRNEQFF. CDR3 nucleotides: TGCGCCAGCAGCGGCGGGAGTAGGAATGAGCAGTTCTTC.

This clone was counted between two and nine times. CDR3 in amino acids: CASSLEDREDTIYF. The CDR3 DNA reads as TGCGCCAGCAGCCTCGAGGACAGGGAAGACACCATATATTTT. The chain combines TRBV4-1 with TRBJ1-3, with 8 nucleotides matching TRBD1. Germline values: CDR1 MGHRA, CDR2 YSYEKL. Trimming cost V 4 bases and J 8 bases; bases outside gene matches: 7. This CDR3 has 14 residues.

The CDR3 nucleotides are TGTGCCAGCAGTTTAGGGTGGGGGCCCTACGAGCAGTACTTC. Residues: CASSLGWGPYEQYF. The chain employs TRBV27 and TRBJ2-5; a weak D match, TRBD1 (6 bases). Near its end, the DNA agrees better with TRBJ2-7, so the J call may be wrong. This CDR3 has 14 amino acids. Germline CDR1 is MNHEY and CDR2 is SMNVEV (reference sequence).

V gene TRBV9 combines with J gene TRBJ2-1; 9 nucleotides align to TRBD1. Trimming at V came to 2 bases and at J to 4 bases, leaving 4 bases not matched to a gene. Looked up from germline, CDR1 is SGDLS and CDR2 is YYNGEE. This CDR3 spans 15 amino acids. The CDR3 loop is CASSVAGTGYNEQFF. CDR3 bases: TGTGCCAGCAGCGTCGCCGGGACAGGGTACAATGAGCAGTTCTTC.

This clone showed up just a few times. For the CDR3, the DNA is TGTGCCTGGACCCGAAGGGGACTTAACACCGGGGAGCTGTTTTTT. Its translation is CAWTRRGLNTGELFF. J is TRBJ2-2 and V is TRBV30, with TRBD2 as a possible D gene (6 bases). The CDR3 sequence is 15 residues long. Trimming stripped 4 bases from V and 2 bases from J, with 14 bases between. From germline, CDR1 is GTSNPN and CDR2 SVGIG (reference sequence).